The 7 T cell receptor beta chains below all came from one sample that was sequenced in a study of cytomegalovirus exposure and HLA in healthy donors. Both 60 Vbeta primers and 13 Jbeta primers went into the PCR. The table came from immunoSEQ multiplex PCR; TCRdb's copy has only in-frame clones and leaves some out. The sample table includes 38,000 or so clones. Sequences were obtained from PBMCs. These receptors all stem from a man aged 40-49 years in good health and CMV-seropositive.

The rearrangement uses TRBV9 and TRBJ2-3, with 14 nucleotides matching TRBD2. Trimming took 2 bases from V and 0 from J; bases not matched to a gene: 11. Germline values: CDR1 SGDLS, CDR2 YYNGEE. This CDR3 is built from 20 residues. In DNA form, the CDR3 reads TGTGCCAGCAGCGTCCGGGGAAGACTAGCGGGAGGGCCCAGCACAGATACGCAGTATTTT. Translating it yields CASSVRGRLAGGPSTDTQYF. Full variable domain (outside the CDR3, taken from reference TRBV9 and TRBJ2-3): DSGVTQTPKHLITATGQRVTLRCSPRSGDLSVYWYQQSLDQGLQFLIQYYNGEERAKGNILERFSAQQFPDLHSELNLSSLELGDSALYFCASSVRGRLAGGPSTDTQYFGPGTRLTVL.

This rearrangement joins TRBV7-9 to TRBJ1-3; D uncertain. The CDR3 loop spans 14 amino acids. The V gene's germline CDR1 is SEHNR and CDR2 FQNEAQ (reference sequence). Trimming took off 5 bases at V and 0 bases at J, with 8 bases between the two ends. The CDR3 DNA sequence: TGTGCCAGCAGCCCGGGAGCCTCTGGAAACACCATATATTTT. Translated, it gives CASSPGASGNTIYF.

This sequence joins TRBV7-9 and TRBJ2-5, with no clear D. The CDR3 sequence is 14 residues long. Germline assignment: CDR1 SEHNR and CDR2 FQNEAQ (reference sequence). The V end was cut by 4 bases, the J end by 2 bases, with 11 bases between. The CDR3 DNA sequence: TGTGCCAGCAGCTCTGACTCTAGTCAAGAGACCCAGTACTTC. Its translation: CASSSDSSQETQYF.

J is TRBJ2-3 and V is TRBV2; TRBD2 might be the D (6 bases). From germline, CDR1 is SNHLY and CDR2 FYNNEI. V lost 9 bases and J 2 bases, leaving 18 bases between the germline ends. The CDR3 runs to 15 residues. The CDR3, as DNA: TGTGCCAGGACGTTGGGCGGGATGTACACAGATACGCAGTATTTT. Its protein is CARTLGGMYTDTQYF.

The chain employs TRBV27 and TRBJ2-7; D not resolved. This CDR3 region has 13 residues. CDR1 is MNHEY, CDR2 SMNVEV, per germline (reference sequence). V lost 4 bases, J lost 2 bases, and 9 bases lay in between. CDR3 nucleotide sequence: TGTGCCAGCAGTTCGGCGGCTCCCTACGAGCAGTACTTC. Protein product: CASSSAAPYEQYF.

The V call is TRBV29-1, the J call TRBJ2-5; possible D gene TRBD2, 5 bases. The V gene's germline CDR1 is SQVTM and CDR2 ANQGSEA. Trimming stripped 4 bases from V and 4 bases from J, with 10 bases between. The CDR3 length is 12 residues. The CDR3 nucleotides are TGCAGCGTTGTTGAGGGAAGAGAGACCCAGTACTTC. It translates to CSVVEGRETQYF. Variable domain in full (rest from reference TRBV29-1 and TRBJ2-5): SAVISQKPSRDICQRGTSLTIQCQVDSQVTMMFWYRQQPGQSLTLIATANQGSEATYESGFVIDKFPISRPNLTFSTLTVSNMSPEDSSIYLCSVVEGRETQYFGPGTRLLVL.

This sequence joins TRBV4-1 and TRBJ2-7, with D possibly TRBD2 on 6 matching bases. Germline V gene lookup returns CDR1 MGHRA and CDR2 YSYEKL. The CDR3 is made up of 14 amino acids. Trimming took 4 bases from V and 6 from J, leaving 16 bases between them. The chain's CDR3 is CASSLGTGVPEQYF. The CDR3 nucleotides are TGCGCCAGCAGCCTGGGGACGGGGGTCCCCGAGCAGTACTTC.